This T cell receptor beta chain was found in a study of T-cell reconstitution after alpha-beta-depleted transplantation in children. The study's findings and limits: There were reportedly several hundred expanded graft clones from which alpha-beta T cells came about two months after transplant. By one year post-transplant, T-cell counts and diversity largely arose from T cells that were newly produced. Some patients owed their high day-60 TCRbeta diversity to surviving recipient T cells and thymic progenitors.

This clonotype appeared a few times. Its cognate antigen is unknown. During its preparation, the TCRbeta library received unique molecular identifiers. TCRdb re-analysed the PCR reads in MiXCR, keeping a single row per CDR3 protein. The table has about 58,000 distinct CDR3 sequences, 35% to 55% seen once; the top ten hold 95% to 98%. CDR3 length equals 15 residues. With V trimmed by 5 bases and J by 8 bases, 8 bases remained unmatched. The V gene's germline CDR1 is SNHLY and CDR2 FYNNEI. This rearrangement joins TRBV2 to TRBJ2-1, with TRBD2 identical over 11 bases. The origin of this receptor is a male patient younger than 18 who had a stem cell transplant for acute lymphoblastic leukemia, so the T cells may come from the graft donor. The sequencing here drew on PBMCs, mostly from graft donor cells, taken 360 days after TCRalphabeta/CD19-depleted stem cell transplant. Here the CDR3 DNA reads TGTGCCAGCAGTAGGACTAGCGGGTTATGGTATGAGCAGTTCTTC. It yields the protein CASSRTSGLWYEQFF.